Listed here is a single TCR beta chain. The data belong to a study of prognosis after radiotherapy for stage I lung cancer. TCR beta CDR3 amplification from genomic DNA was performed by two-round multiplex PCR. Gene-specific TRBV and TRBJ primers were used in PCR round one. From the multiplex PCR reads, TCRdb called clonotypes with MiXCR, one entry per CDR3 protein. In the table there are some 56,000 distinct CDR3 sequences, less than 30% of which are singletons. Germline V gene lookup returns CDR1 SGHTA and CDR2 FQGNSA. The CDR3 runs to 14 residues. Trimming removed 5 bases at V and 8 bases at J, with 18 bases between.

The source material was PBMCs, sampled before or after stereotactic body radiation therapy (not recorded which). The chain is built from TRBV7-2 and TRBJ1-1; D not resolved. The TCR comes from a donor aged 50 or older with non-small cell lung cancer. The CDR3 bases are TGTGCCAGCAGCCCCATGGCTGCTGTTTTCGAAGCTTTCTTT. Amino acid sequence: CASSPMAAVFEAFF.